This TCR beta chain was identified in a study of cytomegalovirus exposure and HLA in healthy donors. Study-level results: Specificity for CMV antigens was confirmed in vitro for a few of the CMV-associated chains. Certain indistinguishable V segments, among them TRBV6-2 and TRBV6-3, were excluded.

Both 60 Vbeta primers and 13 Jbeta primers went into the PCR. The repertoire was sequenced with immunoSEQ multiplex PCR; TCRdb's copy has only in-frame clones and lacks some. The sample lists 250,000 to 300,000 clones; 80% to 95% were seen once. Trimming pared 4 bases from V and 8 bases from J, leaving 18 bases between. The CDR3 extends over 16 amino acids. Germline CDR1 and CDR2: MGHRA and YSYEKL. Turning to this clone: The antigen is unknown.

The origin of this receptor is a girl aged 2 to 9 in good health and CMV-seronegative. J is TRBJ1-6 and V is TRBV4-1, with D unclear. The sequenced sample was PBMCs. CDR3 nucleotide sequence: TGCGCCAGCAGCCTGCTCAAGTGGGCCCGTGATTCACCCCTCCACTTT. Amino acid sequence: CASSLLKWARDSPLHF.